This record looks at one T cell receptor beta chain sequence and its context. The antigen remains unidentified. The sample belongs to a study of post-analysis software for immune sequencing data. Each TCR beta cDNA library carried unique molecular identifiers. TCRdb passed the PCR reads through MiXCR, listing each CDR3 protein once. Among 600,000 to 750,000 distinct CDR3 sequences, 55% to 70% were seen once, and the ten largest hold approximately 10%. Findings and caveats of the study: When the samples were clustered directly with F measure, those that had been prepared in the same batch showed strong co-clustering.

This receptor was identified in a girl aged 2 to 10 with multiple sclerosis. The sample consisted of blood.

This CDR3 is CASSLRDSPMRYTF. Written as DNA, the CDR3 is TGTGCCAGCAGTTTAAGGGACAGCCCTATGCGCTACACCTTC. The genes are TRBV12-3 or TRBV12-4 and TRBJ1-2, with 7 bases matching TRBD1. The CDR3 sequence is 14 residues long. Trimming took 2 bases from V and 9 from J; bases not matched to a gene: 9.